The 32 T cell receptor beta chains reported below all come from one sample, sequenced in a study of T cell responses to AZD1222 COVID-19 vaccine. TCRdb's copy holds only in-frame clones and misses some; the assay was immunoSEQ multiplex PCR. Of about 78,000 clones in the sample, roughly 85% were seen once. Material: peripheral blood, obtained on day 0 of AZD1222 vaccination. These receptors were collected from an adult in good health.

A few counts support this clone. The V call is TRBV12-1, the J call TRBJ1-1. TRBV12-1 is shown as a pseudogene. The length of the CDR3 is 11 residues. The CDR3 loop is CASGGGDEAFF. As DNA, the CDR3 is TGTGCCAGCGGTGGGGGTGATGAAGCTTTCTTT.

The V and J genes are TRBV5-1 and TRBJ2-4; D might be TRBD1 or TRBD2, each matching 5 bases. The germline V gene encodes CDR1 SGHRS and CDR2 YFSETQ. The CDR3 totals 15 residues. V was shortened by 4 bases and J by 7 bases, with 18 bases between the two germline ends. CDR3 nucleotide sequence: TGCGCCAGCAGCCTAGGGACGTCGATGAGGAACATTCAGTACTTC. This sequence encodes CASSLGTSMRNIQYF.

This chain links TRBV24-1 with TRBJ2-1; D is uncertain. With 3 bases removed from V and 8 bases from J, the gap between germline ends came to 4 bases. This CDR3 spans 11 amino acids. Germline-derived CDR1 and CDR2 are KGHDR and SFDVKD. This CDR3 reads CATSDSHEQFF. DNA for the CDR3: TGTGCCACCAGTGATAGCCATGAGCAGTTCTTC.

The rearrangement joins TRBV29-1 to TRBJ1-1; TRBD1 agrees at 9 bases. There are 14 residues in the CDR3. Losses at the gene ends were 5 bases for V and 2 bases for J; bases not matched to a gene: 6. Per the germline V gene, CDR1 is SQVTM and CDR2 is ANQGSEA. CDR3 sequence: CSVKQGAQNTEAFF. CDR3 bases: TGCAGCGTTAAACAGGGGGCCCAAAACACTGAAGCTTTCTTT.

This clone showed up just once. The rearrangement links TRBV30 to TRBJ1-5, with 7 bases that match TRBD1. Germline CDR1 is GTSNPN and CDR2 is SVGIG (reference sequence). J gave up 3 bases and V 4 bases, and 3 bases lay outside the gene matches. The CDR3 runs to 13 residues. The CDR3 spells CAWTQGNNQPQHF. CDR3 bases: TGTGCCTGGACACAGGGGAACAATCAGCCCCAGCATTTT.

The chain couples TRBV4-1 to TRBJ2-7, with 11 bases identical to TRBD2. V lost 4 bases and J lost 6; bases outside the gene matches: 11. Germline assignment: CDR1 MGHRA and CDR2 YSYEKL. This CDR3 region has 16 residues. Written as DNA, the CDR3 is TGCGCCAGCAGCCCAACTCCGGGACTAGCGGAGGGCGAGCAGTACTTC. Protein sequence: CASSPTPGLAEGEQYF.

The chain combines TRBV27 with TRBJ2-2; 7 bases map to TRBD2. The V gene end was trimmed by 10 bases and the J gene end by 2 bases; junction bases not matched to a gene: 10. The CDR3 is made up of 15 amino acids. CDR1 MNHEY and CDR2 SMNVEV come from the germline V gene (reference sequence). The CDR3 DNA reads TGTGCCACCCTCCACCGGGACTACAACACCGGGGAGCTGTTTTTT. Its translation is CATLHRDYNTGELFF.

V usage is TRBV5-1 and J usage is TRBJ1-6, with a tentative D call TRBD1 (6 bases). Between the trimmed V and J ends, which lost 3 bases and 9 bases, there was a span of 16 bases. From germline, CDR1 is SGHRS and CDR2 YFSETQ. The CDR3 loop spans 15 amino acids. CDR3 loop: CASSSKTGLGSPLHF. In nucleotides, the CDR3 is TGCGCCAGCAGCTCCAAGACAGGTTTGGGTTCACCCCTCCACTTT.

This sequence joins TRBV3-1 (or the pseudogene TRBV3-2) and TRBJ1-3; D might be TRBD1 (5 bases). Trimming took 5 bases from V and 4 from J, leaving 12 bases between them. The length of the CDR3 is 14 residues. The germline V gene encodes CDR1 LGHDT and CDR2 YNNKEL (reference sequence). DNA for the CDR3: TGTGCCAGCAGCGTCGGGGCTTCCGGAAACACCATATATTTT. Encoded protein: CASSVGASGNTIYF.

CDR3 sequence: CASSLVGDRANVLTF. The CDR3 DNA follows: TGTGCCAGCAGTTTAGTAGGGGACCGGGCCAACGTCCTGACTTTC. The chain combines TRBV28 with TRBJ2-6; either TRBD1 or TRBD2 may supply D (5 bases each). In germline, CDR1 is MDHEN, CDR2 SYDVKM. Trimming removed 2 bases from V and 5 bases from J, with 10 bases in between. CDR3 length equals 15 residues.

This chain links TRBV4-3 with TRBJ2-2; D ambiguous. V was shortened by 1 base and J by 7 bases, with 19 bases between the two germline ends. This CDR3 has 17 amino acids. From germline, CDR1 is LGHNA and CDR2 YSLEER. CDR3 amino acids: CASSQVAEEDPFGELFF. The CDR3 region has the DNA TGCGCCAGCAGCCAAGTCGCCGAGGAAGACCCTTTCGGGGAGCTGTTTTTT.

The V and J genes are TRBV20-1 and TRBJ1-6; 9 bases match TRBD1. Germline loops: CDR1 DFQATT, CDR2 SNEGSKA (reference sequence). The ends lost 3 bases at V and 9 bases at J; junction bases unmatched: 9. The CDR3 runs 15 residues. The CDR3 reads CSASGRGQGGSPLHF. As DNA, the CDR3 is TGCAGTGCTAGTGGTCGGGGACAGGGAGGTTCACCCCTCCACTTT.

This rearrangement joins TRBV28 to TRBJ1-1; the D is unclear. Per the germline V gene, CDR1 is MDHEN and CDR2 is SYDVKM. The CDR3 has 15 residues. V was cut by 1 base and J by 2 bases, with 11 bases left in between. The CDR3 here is CASSLYQVSNTEAFF. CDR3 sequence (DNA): TGTGCCAGCAGTTTATACCAGGTTTCCAACACTGAAGCTTTCTTT. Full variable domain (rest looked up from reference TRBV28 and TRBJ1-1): DVKVTQSSRYLVKRTGEKVFLECVQDMDHENMFWYRQDPGLGLRLIYFSYDVKMKEKGDIPEGYSVSREKKERFSLILESASTNQTSMYLCASSLYQVSNTEAFFGQGTRLTVV.

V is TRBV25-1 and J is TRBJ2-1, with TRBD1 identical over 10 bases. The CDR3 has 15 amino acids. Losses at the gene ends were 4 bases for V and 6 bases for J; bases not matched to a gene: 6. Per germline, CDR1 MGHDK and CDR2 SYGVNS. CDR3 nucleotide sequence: TGTGCCAGCAGTGCTACCGGGACAGGGGCCAATGAGCAGTTCTTC. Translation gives CASSATGTGANEQFF. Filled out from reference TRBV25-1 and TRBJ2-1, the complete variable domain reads EADIYQTPRYLVIGTGKKITLECSQTMGHDKMYWYQQDPGMELHLIHYSYGVNSTEKGDLSSESTVSRIRTEHFPLTLESARPSHTSQYLCASSATGTGANEQFFGPGTRLTVL.

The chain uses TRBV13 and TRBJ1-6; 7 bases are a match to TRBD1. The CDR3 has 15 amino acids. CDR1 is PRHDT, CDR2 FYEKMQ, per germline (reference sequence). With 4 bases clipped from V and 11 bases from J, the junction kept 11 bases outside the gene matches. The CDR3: CASSYQSGTVTPLHF. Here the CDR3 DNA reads TGTGCCAGCAGCTACCAATCCGGGACAGTTACACCCCTCCACTTT.

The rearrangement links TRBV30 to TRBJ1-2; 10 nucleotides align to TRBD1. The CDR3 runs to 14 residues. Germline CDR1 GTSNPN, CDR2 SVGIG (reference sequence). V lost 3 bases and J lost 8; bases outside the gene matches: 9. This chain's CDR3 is CAWSPGQGLSGYTF. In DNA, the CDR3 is TGTGCCTGGAGCCCGGGACAGGGGTTGTCCGGCTACACCTTC.

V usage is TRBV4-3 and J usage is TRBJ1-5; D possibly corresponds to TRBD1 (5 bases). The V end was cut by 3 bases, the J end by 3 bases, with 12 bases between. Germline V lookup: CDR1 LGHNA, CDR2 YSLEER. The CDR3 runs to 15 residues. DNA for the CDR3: TGCGCCAGCAGCCAGACACGGGACGCCAATCAGCCCCAGCATTTT. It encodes CASSQTRDANQPQHF.

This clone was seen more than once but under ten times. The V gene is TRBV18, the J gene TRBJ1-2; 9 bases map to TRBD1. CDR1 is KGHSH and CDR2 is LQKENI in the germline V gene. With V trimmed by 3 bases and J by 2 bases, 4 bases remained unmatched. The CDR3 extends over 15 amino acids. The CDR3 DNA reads TGTGCCAGCTCACCCTCGACAGGGGGAAACTATGGCTACACCTTC. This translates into CASSPSTGGNYGYTF.

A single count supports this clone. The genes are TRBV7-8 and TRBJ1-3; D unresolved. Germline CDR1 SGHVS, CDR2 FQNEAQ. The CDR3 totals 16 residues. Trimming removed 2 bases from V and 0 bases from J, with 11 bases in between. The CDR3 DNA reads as TGTGCCAGCAGCTTACGAGACCTGAGCTCTGGAAACACCATATATTTT. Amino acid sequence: CASSLRDLSSGNTIYF.

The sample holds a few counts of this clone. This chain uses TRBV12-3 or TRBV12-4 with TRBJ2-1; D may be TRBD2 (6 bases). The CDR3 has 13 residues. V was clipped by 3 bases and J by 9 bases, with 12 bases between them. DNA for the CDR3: TGTGCCAGCAGTTTCCGGGACTCCGGTGAGCAGTTCTTC. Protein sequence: CASSFRDSGEQFF.

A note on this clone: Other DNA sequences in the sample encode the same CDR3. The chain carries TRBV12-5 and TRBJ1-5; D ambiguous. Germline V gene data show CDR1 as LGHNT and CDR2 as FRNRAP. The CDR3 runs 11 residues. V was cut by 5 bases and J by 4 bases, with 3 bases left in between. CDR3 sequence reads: CASGVNQPQHF. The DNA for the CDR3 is TGTGCTAGTGGTGTTAATCAGCCCCAGCATTTT.

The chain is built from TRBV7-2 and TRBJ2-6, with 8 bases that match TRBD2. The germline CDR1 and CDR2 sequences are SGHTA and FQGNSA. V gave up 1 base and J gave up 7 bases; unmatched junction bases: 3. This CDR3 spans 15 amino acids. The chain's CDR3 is CASSLVRTSANVLTF. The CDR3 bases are TGTGCCAGCAGCTTAGTCAGGACTAGCGCCAACGTCCTGACTTTC.

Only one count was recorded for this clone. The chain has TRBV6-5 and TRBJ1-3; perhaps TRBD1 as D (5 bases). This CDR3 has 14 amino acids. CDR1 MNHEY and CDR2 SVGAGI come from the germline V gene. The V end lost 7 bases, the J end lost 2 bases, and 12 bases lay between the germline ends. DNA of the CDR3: TGTGCCAGCATCGCGGCAGGGACTGGAAACACCATATATTTT. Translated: CASIAAGTGNTIYF.

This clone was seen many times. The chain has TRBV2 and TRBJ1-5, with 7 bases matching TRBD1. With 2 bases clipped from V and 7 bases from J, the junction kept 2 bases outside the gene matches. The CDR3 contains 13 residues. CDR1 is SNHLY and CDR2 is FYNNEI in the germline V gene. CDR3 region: CASSESRGQPQHF. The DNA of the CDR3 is TGTGCCAGCAGTGAAAGCAGGGGGCAGCCCCAGCATTTT.

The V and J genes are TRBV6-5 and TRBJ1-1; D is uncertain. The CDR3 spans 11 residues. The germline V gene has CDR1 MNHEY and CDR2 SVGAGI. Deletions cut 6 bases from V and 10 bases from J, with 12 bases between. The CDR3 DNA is TGTGCCAGCAGCCGGACGGACGGAGCTTTCTTT. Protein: CASSRTDGAFF.

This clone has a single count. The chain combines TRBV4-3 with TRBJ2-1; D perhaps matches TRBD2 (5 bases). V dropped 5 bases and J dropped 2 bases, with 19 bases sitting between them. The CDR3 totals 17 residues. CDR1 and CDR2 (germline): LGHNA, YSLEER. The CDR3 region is CASSTFAGELAYNEQFF. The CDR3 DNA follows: TGCGCCAGCAGCACCTTTGCCGGGGAGTTGGCCTACAATGAGCAGTTCTTC.

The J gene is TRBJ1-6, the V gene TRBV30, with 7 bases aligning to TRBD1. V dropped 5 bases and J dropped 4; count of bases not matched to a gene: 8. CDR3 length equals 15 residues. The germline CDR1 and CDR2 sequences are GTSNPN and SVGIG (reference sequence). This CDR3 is CAWAEQGRYNSPLHF. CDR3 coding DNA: TGTGCCTGGGCAGAACAGGGGCGGTATAATTCACCCCTCCACTTT.

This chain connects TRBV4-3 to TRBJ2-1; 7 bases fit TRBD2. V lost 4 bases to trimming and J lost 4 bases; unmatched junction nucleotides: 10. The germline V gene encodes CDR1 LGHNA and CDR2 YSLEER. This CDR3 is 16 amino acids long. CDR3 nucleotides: TGCGCCAGCAGCCCCTCCCCGGGGGGAGCATACAATGAGCAGTTCTTC. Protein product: CASSPSPGGAYNEQFF.

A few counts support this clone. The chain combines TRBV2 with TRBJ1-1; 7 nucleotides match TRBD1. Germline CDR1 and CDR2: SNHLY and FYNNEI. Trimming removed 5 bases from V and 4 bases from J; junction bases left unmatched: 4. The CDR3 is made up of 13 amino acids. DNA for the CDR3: TGTGCCAGCAGTCAGGGGGAGGGCACTGAAGCTTTCTTT. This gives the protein CASSQGEGTEAFF.

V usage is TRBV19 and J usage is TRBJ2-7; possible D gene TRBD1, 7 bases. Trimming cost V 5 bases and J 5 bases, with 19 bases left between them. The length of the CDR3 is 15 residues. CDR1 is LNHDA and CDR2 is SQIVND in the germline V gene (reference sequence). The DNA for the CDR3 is TGTGCCAGTAGTCCCGGCCCCCAGGGGGGAGACGAGCAGTACTTC. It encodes CASSPGPQGGDEQYF.

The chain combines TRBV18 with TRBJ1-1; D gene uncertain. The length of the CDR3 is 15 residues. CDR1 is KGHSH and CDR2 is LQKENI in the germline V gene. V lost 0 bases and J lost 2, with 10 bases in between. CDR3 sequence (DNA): TGTGCCAGCTCACCACCAAATGCGGGAAACACTGAAGCTTTCTTT. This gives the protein CASSPPNAGNTEAFF.

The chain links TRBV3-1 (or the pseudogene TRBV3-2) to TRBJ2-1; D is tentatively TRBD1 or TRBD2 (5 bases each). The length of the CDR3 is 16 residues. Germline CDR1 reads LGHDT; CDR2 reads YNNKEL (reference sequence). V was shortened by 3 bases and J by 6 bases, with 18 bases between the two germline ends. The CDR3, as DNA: TGTGCCAGCAGCCAGTCGATCGAGGGGAAGGGCAATGAGCAGTTCTTC. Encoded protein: CASSQSIEGKGNEQFF.